What follows describes a single TCR beta chain. The antigen is undetermined. The DNA ends 3 residues before the CDR3 does, and the rest of the CDR3 is filled in from the germline J gene. This sample stems from a study of T cell clonality in common variable immunodeficiency. Patients and controls were mostly of Caucasian heritage. Study-level points and caveats: TCRbeta clonality was increased in CVID versus healthy controls. In common variable immunodeficiency, TCR beta chains reportedly carried fewer deletions and N-nucleotide insertions.

The germline CDR1 and CDR2 sequences are SGHTA and FQGTGA. The ends were cut back, 5 bases at V and 7 bases at J, with 12 bases in the middle. CDR3 length: 13 amino acids. Control and CVID samples contributed equal amounts of genomic DNA. Data came from immunoSEQ multiplex PCR; TCRdb stores just in-frame clones and leaves some out. Observed in the sample are 25,000 to 35,000 clones, none of them singletons. The sequencing sample was made of peripheral blood mononuclear cells. V gene TRBV7-3 combines with J gene TRBJ2-1; D is possibly TRBD1 (7 bases). The sequence derives from a human donor with common variable immunodeficiency. The CDR3 bases that were read are TGTGCCAGCAGCCGTCCAGGGGGGAATGAG. It is translated as CASSRPGGNE. The entire CDR3 is CASSRPGGNEQFF.